This entry describes one T cell receptor (beta chain). These data are taken from a study of T cell repertoires in cytomegalovirus infection. Study-wide background: Through public TCR beta signatures, both CMV infection and matching HLA type were indicated.

The CDR3 is 15 amino acids. V was pared by 4 bases and J by 0 bases, with 10 bases between. Germline V CDR1 and CDR2: SGHDN, FVKESK. TCRdb recomputed calls from the reads with MiXCR, one row per CDR3 protein. The sample holds some 160,000 distinct CDR3 sequences, approximately 17% seen once. The genes are TRBV14 and TRBJ2-1; D is perhaps TRBD1 or TRBD2 (5 bases each). The TCR was taken from a human donor in good health (CMV status not recorded). Some clones in this sample may be carry-over from other donors' samples. What was sequenced was CD8+ T cells from PBMCs. The DNA for the CDR3 is TGTGCCAGCAGCCGGGGGAGAAGCTCCTACAATGAGCAGTTCTTC. It codes for CASSRGRSSYNEQFF.